This is a list of T cell receptor beta chains from one sample in a study of cytomegalovirus exposure and HLA in healthy donors. Some clones are missing from TCRdb's copy, which holds only in-frame ones; the method was immunoSEQ multiplex PCR. Here the sample spans about 120,000 clones, 65% to 80% being singletons. The sample comprised PBMCs. These TCRs come from a man between 18 and 29 years old in good health and CMV-seropositive. CDR3s include the opening cysteine and the closing phenylalanine or tryptophan. D genes are given only for firm matches. Clone sizes are given selectively: once, few, many, or a class where the clone is expanded.

clone size,D gene,V gene,J gene,CDR3 DNA,CDR3 protein
-,TRBD1,TRBV5-5,TRBJ1-2,TGTGCCAGCATCCCCTTTCAGGGGGGACCCTATGGCTACACCTTC,CASIPFQGGPYGYTF
-,TRBD1,TRBV28,TRBJ1-2,TGTGCCAGCAGTCCCGGGACAGGTCATTCTGGCTACACCTTC,CASSPGTGHSGYTF
-,-,TRBV11-2,TRBJ1-1,TGTGCCAGCAGCTTAAGTTTTGGTCTAATGAACACTGAAGCTTTCTTT,CASSLSFGLMNTEAFF
few,TRBD1,TRBV5-6,TRBJ1-3,TGTGCCAGCAGCTTTTTCGACAGGGCCTCTGGAAACACCATATATTTT,CASSFFDRASGNTIYF
-,-,TRBV6-5,TRBJ2-7,TGTGCCAGCAGTTGGGGGTGGGGGAGGACCTACGAGCAGTACTTC,CASSWGWGRTYEQYF
-,-,TRBV5-1,TRBJ2-1,TGCGCCAGCAGCGCGCTCGACAATGAGCAGTTCTTC,CASSALDNEQFF
-,-,TRBV6-6,TRBJ1-5,TGTGCCAGCAGTTACTCGAGGGGGAAAAGCAATCAGCCCCAGCATTTT,CASSYSRGKSNQPQHF
-,-,TRBV2,TRBJ2-7,TGTGCCAGCAGTGACGGGTACGAGCAGTACTTC,CASSDGYEQYF
-,TRBD2,TRBV9,TRBJ2-1,TGTGCCACTCGGACTAGCGGGGGCCACAATGAGCAGTTCTTC,CATRTSGGHNEQFF
-,TRBD2,TRBV5-1,TRBJ2-7,TGCGCCAGCAGTTTTTGGGAGCGGGGGGCCTGGGAGCAGTACTTC,CASSFWERGAWEQYF
-,TRBD2,TRBV14,TRBJ2-7,TGTGCCAGCAGCCCACAGCGGGGGTACGTGCAGTACTTC,CASSPQRGYVQYF
once,TRBD2,TRBV5-1,TRBJ2-1,TGCGCCAGCAGCTTGGAGGGGAGCGGGAGTTCTCTTATTCAGGATGAGCAGTTCTTC,CASSLEGSGSSLIQDEQFF
-,-,TRBV7-3,TRBJ2-5,TGTGCCAGCGGACTTAATGGGGAGACCCAGTACTTC,CASGLNGETQYF
-,-,TRBV11-2,TRBJ1-5,TGTGCCAGCAGCTTAGATGAGAATCAGCCCCAGCATTTT,CASSLDENQPQHF